The clone carrying this TCR beta chain was seen more than once but under ten times. The antigen is unknown. The germline V gene has CDR1 SSHAT and CDR2 FNYEAQ (reference sequence). This CDR3 contains 15 residues. J gave up 4 bases and V 5 bases, and 3 bases lay outside the gene matches. This specimen comes from a study of human T cells and chemical hapten exposure. Findings of the study overall: High-frequency TCRs, those above 1 in 1000, stayed the same after DPC sensitization. Since the donors had alopecia, their immune response may not be the same as that of healthy people. Large CDR3 similarity clusters arose significantly more often from expanded TCRs than from controls.

Per the study methods: The number of TCRs in each sample had a median of about 96,000 and spanned about 20,000 to 690,600. TCRdb re-analysed the RACE reads in MiXCR, keeping a single row per CDR3 protein. The V and J calls were not made by the authors but by TCRdb's processing. The sample carries roughly 380,000 distinct CDR3 sequences, roughly 5% recorded once. The time point is: pre-sensitization, week 0. The treatment: therapeutic diphenylcyclopropenone sensitization with weekly scalp DPC. The source of this sequence is a woman between 45 and 65 years old with alopecia areata. Some clones in this sample may be carry-over from other donors' samples. The chain combines TRBV7-7 with TRBJ2-5; 14 nucleotides agree with TRBD2. The sample consisted of whole blood, taken in connection with sensitization to the hapten diphenylcyclopropenone (DPC). The CDR3 loop reads CASSPTSGRGETQYF. The CDR3 DNA reads TGTGCCAGCAGCCCGACTAGCGGGAGGGGAGAGACCCAGTACTTC. The whole variable domain, filled in from reference TRBV7-7 and TRBJ2-5, reads GAGVSQSPRYKVTKRGQDVTLRCDPISSHATLYWYQQALGQGPEFLTYFNYEAQPDKSGLPSDRFSAERPEGSISTLTIQRTEQRDSAMYRCASSPTSGRGETQYFGPGTRLLVL.